Shown below are 26 T cell receptor beta chains from a single sample sequenced in a study of Ad26.COV2.S vaccination and SARS-CoV-2 variants. The method was immunoSEQ multiplex PCR; TCRdb's version includes in-frame clones alone and lacks a portion of them. The profile shows 250,000 or so clones, around nine tenths of them singletons. This sample's treatment: 19 received Ad26.COV2.S at low or high dose, single or two shots; several received placebo; per-sample allocation not given. Sampling occurred on day 63 after the first vaccine or placebo injection. The material was peripheral blood, obtained in a trial of Ad26.COV2.S vaccine versus placebo. All receptors derive from a person between 18 and 59 years old who received the Ad26.COV2.S COVID-19 vaccine or a placebo.

The chain joins TRBV15 to TRBJ2-7; tentative D call: TRBD2 (5 bases). The germline V gene encodes CDR1 LNHNV and CDR2 YYDKDF (reference sequence). The CDR3 sequence is 13 residues long. The V end was cut by 5 bases, the J end by 3 bases, with 11 bases between. CDR3 loop: CATSPLGGYEQYF. Here the CDR3 DNA reads TGTGCCACCAGCCCACTCGGAGGCTACGAGCAGTACTTC.

The chain carries TRBV5-8 and TRBJ1-5; 8 bases align to TRBD1. Germline CDR1 is SGHTS and CDR2 is YDEGEE. This CDR3 region has 16 residues. The V and J ends lost 5 bases and 1 base, in that order; junction bases with no gene match: 8. The CDR3 DNA is TGTGCCAGCAGGGAGGCAGGGGGCGGGAGCAATCAGCCCCAGCATTTT. Protein: CASREAGGGSNQPQHF.

V gene TRBV7-2 combines with J gene TRBJ2-2; 8 nucleotides align to TRBD1. This CDR3 spans 15 amino acids. V trimming: 7 bases; J trimming: 5 bases; junction bases outside the gene matches: 9. Germline V gene sequence: CDR1 SGHTA, CDR2 FQGNSA. The CDR3: CASTSVTGVTGELFF. The CDR3 DNA is TGTGCCAGCACCTCAGTGACAGGGGTAACCGGGGAGCTGTTTTTT.

The chain employs TRBV9 and TRBJ1-1; D is undetermined. V was trimmed by 2 bases and J by 5 bases, leaving 13 bases between them. The CDR3 contains 14 residues. Germline V gene lookup returns CDR1 SGDLS and CDR2 YYNGEE. The CDR3 nucleotides are TGTGCCAGCAGCGTCTCATGGACGGGGACTGAAGCTTTCTTT. Translation: CASSVSWTGTEAFF.

The gene calls are TRBV28 and TRBJ1-6; D is ambiguous. Germline CDR1 is MDHEN and CDR2 is SYDVKM. Trimming removed 10 bases at V and 10 bases at J, with 17 bases between. The CDR3 consists of 13 residues. DNA for the CDR3: TGTGCCACCACACTTTCTCCCCAATCACCCCTCCACTTT. Its translation: CATTLSPQSPLHF.

The chain carries TRBV25-1 and TRBJ2-6, with D tentatively TRBD2 (5 bases). The CDR3 is made up of 15 amino acids. CDR1 is MGHDK, CDR2 SYGVNS, per germline. The ends were cut back, 4 bases at V and 4 bases at J, with 11 bases in the middle. The CDR3 spells CASSVRADGANVLTF. CDR3 nucleotide sequence: TGTGCCAGCAGTGTGAGGGCTGACGGGGCCAACGTCCTGACTTTC.

The chain carries TRBV19 and TRBJ1-2, with 8 bases matching TRBD1. CDR3 length: 16 amino acids. Germline lookup yields CDR1 LNHDA and CDR2 SQIVND (reference sequence). The V segment lost 1 base and the J segment 2 bases; nucleotides outside the gene matches: 6. This CDR3 reads CASSIARTGSNYGYTF. In DNA form, the CDR3 reads TGTGCCAGTAGTATAGCTCGGACAGGGTCCAACTATGGCTACACCTTC.

Notes on this clone: Other DNA sequences in the same sample also yield this CDR3. The chain links TRBV18 to TRBJ1-2; 7 bases agree with TRBD1. This CDR3 region has 12 residues. J lost 6 bases, V lost 2 bases, and 0 bases had no gene match. CDR1 and CDR2 (germline): KGHSH, LQKENI. The CDR3 loop reads CASSPTGDGYTF. DNA of the CDR3: TGTGCCAGCTCACCAACAGGGGATGGCTACACCTTC.

This chain uses TRBV25-1 with TRBJ2-7; tentatively, D is TRBD2 (7 bases). Trimming stripped 6 bases from V and 9 bases from J, with 18 bases between. The CDR3 consists of 13 residues. The germline CDR1 and CDR2 sequences are MGHDK and SYGVNS. Written as DNA, the CDR3 is TGTGCCAGCAGGGGAGGGGTGACAGGACGGCAGTACGTC. This sequence encodes CASRGGVTGRQYV.

V and J are TRBV28 and TRBJ1-3, with 8 bases identical to TRBD1. The CDR3 has 14 amino acids. Trimming at V came to 6 bases and at J to 2 bases, leaving 3 bases not matched to a gene. CDR1 MDHEN and CDR2 SYDVKM come from the germline V gene. This chain's CDR3 is CASRPTGAGNTIYF. In nucleotides, the CDR3 is TGTGCCAGCAGGCCGACAGGGGCTGGAAACACCATATATTTT.

The chain joins TRBV6-5 to TRBJ1-3, with D hard to call. The CDR3 extends over 16 amino acids. Germline values: CDR1 MNHEY, CDR2 SVGAGI. Trimming removed 2 bases from V and 0 bases from J, with 11 bases in between. CDR3 sequence (DNA): TGTGCCAGCAGTTACCCGGACGGTCGCTCTGGAAACACCATATATTTT. Translation: CASSYPDGRSGNTIYF.

The V gene is TRBV12-3 or TRBV12-4, the J gene TRBJ1-2; D unresolved. V was cut by 7 bases and J by 4 bases, with 13 bases left in between. The CDR3 loop spans 13 amino acids. The CDR3 loop is CASTKTDTYGYTF. In DNA form, the CDR3 reads TGTGCCAGCACGAAGACCGACACCTATGGCTACACCTTC.

The chain is built from TRBV15 and TRBJ2-3, with D perhaps matching TRBD2 (5 bases). The CDR3 contains 17 residues. Germline V gene lookup returns CDR1 LNHNV and CDR2 YYDKDF (reference sequence). V shed 2 bases and J shed 4 bases, with 19 bases lying between them. CDR3 residues: CATSRLRARRVPDTQYF. The CDR3 DNA follows: TGTGCCACCAGCAGACTACGAGCCCGGCGGGTGCCAGATACGCAGTATTTT.

The chain links TRBV27 to TRBJ2-2; D is ambiguous. V was clipped by 2 bases and J by 0 bases, with 10 bases between them. The CDR3 is 16 amino acids. Germline V lookup: CDR1 MNHEY, CDR2 SMNVEV (reference sequence). The CDR3 DNA sequence: TGTGCCAGCAGTTTAATTACTTTCGCGAACACCGGGGAGCTGTTTTTT. Its protein product is CASSLITFANTGELFF.

The chain recombines TRBV19 with TRBJ2-3; D uncertain. This CDR3 is built from 13 residues. Per germline, CDR1 LNHDA and CDR2 SQIVND (reference sequence). With 6 bases removed from V and 6 bases from J, the gap between germline ends came to 13 bases. Here the CDR3 reads CASSPQRWDTQYF. The CDR3 bases are TGTGCCAGTAGCCCCCAAAGGTGGGATACGCAGTATTTT.

This rearrangement joins TRBV13 to TRBJ2-7; TRBD2 is a possible D gene (6 bases). Trimming took 3 bases from V and 0 from J, leaving 12 bases between them. The length of the CDR3 is 15 residues. Germline values: CDR1 PRHDT, CDR2 FYEKMQ (reference sequence). The CDR3: CASSFRTGDSYEQYF. CDR3 nucleotides: TGTGCCAGCAGCTTCCGGACGGGGGACTCCTACGAGCAGTACTTC.

As DNA, the CDR3 is TGTGCCAGCAGTTACTCGAGTCAGGGATACTACGAGCAGTACGTC. Its protein is CASSYSSQGYYEQYV. The chain links TRBV6-6 to TRBJ2-7; possible D gene TRBD1, 5 bases. V lost 0 bases to trimming and J lost 3 bases, with 12 bases between them. Per germline, CDR1 MNHNY and CDR2 SVGAGI (reference sequence). The CDR3 covers 15 residues.

The chain carries TRBV4-3 and TRBJ1-1; tentatively, D is TRBD1 (5 bases). V was shortened by 0 bases and J by 12 bases, with 14 bases between the two germline ends. The CDR3 has 13 residues. Looked up from germline, CDR1 is LGHNA and CDR2 is YSLEER. The chain's CDR3 is CASSQDRGQGSFF. As DNA, the CDR3 is TGCGCCAGCAGCCAAGATAGAGGCCAGGGATCTTTCTTT.

The J gene is TRBJ1-1, the V gene TRBV11-3; D not certain. The CDR3 is 14 residues long. Trimming cost V 4 bases and J 4 bases, with 13 bases left between them. Looked up from germline, CDR1 is SGHNT and CDR2 is YENEEA. The CDR3 nucleotides are TGTGCCAGCAGCTCGGGAGGGTCCTTCACTGAAGCTTTCTTT. This translates into CASSSGGSFTEAFF. The full variable domain, completed using reference TRBV11-3 and TRBJ1-1, is EAGVVQSPRYKIIEKKQPVAFWCNPISGHNTLYWYLQNLGQGPELLIRYENEEAVDDSQLPKDRFSAERLKGVDSTLKIQPAELGDSAVYLCASSSGGSFTEAFFGQGTRLTVV.

The genes are TRBV9 and TRBJ1-6; 9 bases map to TRBD1. V shed 3 bases, J shed 9 bases, and the junction held 4 bases outside the gene matches. Germline CDR1 reads SGDLS; CDR2 reads YYNGEE. The CDR3 runs 14 residues. The DNA of the CDR3 is TGTGCCAGCAGCGGTGGACAGGGGAGTTCACCCCTCCACTTT. It codes for CASSGGQGSSPLHF. The whole variable domain, remainder taken from reference TRBV9 and TRBJ1-6, is DSGVTQTPKHLITATGQRVTLRCSPRSGDLSVYWYQQSLDQGLQFLIQYYNGEERAKGNILERFSAQQFPDLHSELNLSSLELGDSALYFCASSGGQGSSPLHFGNGTRLTVT.

The sample holds one count of this clone. CDR3 in amino acids: CASSQDAGGGAQETQYF. For the CDR3, the DNA is TGCGCCAGCAGCCAAGATGCGGGCGGGGGGGCCCAAGAGACCCAGTACTTC. The J gene is TRBJ2-5, the V gene TRBV4-3; 9 bases are a match to TRBD2. Trimming at V came to 0 bases and at J to 1 base, leaving 6 bases not matched to a gene. The length of the CDR3 is 17 residues. Per the germline V gene, CDR1 is LGHNA and CDR2 is YSLEER.

The chain is built from TRBV7-8 and TRBJ2-6, with unresolved D. The CDR3 is made up of 16 amino acids. V was clipped by 1 base and J by 0 bases, with 7 bases between them. Germline V gene data show CDR1 as SGHVS and CDR2 as FQNEAQ. For the CDR3, the DNA is TGTGCCAGCAGCTTAGAACACTACTCTGGGGCCAACGTCCTGACTTTC. Amino acids: CASSLEHYSGANVLTF.

The rearrangement links TRBV7-6 to TRBJ2-7; 10 bases are a match to TRBD2. Trimming at V came to 2 bases and at J to 0 bases, leaving 7 bases not matched to a gene. This CDR3 region has 17 residues. Germline V lookup: CDR1 SGHVS, CDR2 FNYEAQ. The CDR3 here is CASSLNLAGESSYEQYF. DNA of the CDR3: TGTGCCAGCAGCTTAAATCTAGCGGGGGAGAGCTCCTACGAGCAGTACTTC.

The chain uses TRBV2 and TRBJ1-1; 8 bases line up with TRBD1. The CDR3 spans 14 residues. Trimming cost V 6 bases and J 4 bases; bases outside gene matches: 7. From germline, CDR1 is SNHLY and CDR2 FYNNEI. CDR3 in amino acids: CASSAGGAGTEAFF. CDR3 sequence (DNA): TGTGCCAGCAGCGCAGGGGGCGCGGGCACTGAAGCTTTCTTT.

The chain combines TRBV7-9 with TRBJ1-2, with unresolved D. Per germline, CDR1 SEHNR and CDR2 FQNEAQ (reference sequence). The length of the CDR3 is 15 residues. V lost 3 bases to trimming and J lost 5 bases, with 16 bases between them. This CDR3 is CASSFPTRTAYGYTF. Here the CDR3 DNA reads TGTGCCAGCAGCTTCCCGACCCGGACGGCGTATGGCTACACCTTC.

V gene TRBV28 combines with J gene TRBJ2-3; weak D call: TRBD2 (6 bases). This CDR3 has 13 amino acids. V was cut by 6 bases and J by 7 bases, with 14 bases left in between. Germline loops: CDR1 MDHEN, CDR2 SYDVKM. CDR3 sequence: CASSSTSFHTQYF. Here the CDR3 DNA reads TGTGCCAGCAGCTCGACTAGTTTCCATACGCAGTATTTT.